These 5 T cell receptor beta chains came from one sample sequenced in a study of post-analysis software for immune sequencing data. Their antigens remain unidentified. The TCR beta cDNA libraries contained unique molecular identifiers. In TCRdb, the PCR reads were re-called with MiXCR into one record per CDR3 protein. The table has fewer than 900,000 distinct CDR3 sequences, more than 45% seen once. The study's findings and limits: When patients were compared with controls, five TRBV segments were more frequent, TRBV5-6, TRBV5-1 and TRBV20-1 among them.

Sequencing was done on a sample of blood. These receptor sequences come from a girl between 5 and 17 years old with multiple sclerosis.

The rearrangement links TRBV12-3 or TRBV12-4 to TRBJ2-5; a weak D match, TRBD2 (6 bases). The end of the DNA is better explained by TRBJ2-7, so the J call may be wrong. There are 15 residues in the CDR3. CDR3 nucleotide sequence: TGTGCCAGCAGTTTAGGCGCTAGCGAGGTCTACGAGCAGTACTTC. Protein: CASSLGASEVYEQYF.

This sequence joins TRBV20-1 and TRBJ2-5; TRBD1 is a possible D gene (6 bases). The DNA end is a closer match to TRBJ2-7, so the J assignment may be wrong. The CDR3 extends over 12 amino acids. Germline V lookup: CDR1 DFQATT, CDR2 SNEGSKA (reference sequence). CDR3 sequence: CSARESRGEQYF. Written as DNA, the CDR3 is TGCAGTGCTAGAGAAAGCAGGGGCGAGCAGTACTTC.

J is TRBJ2-7 and V is TRBV12-3 or TRBV12-4; a possible D gene is TRBD1 (6 bases). The assigned J gene may be wrong: the sequence end matches TRBJ2-1 better. The CDR3 is 14 amino acids. The CDR3 is CASSLRQAAGEQFF. CDR3 bases: TGTGCCAGCAGTTTAAGACAGGCGGCGGGTGAGCAGTTCTTC.

J is TRBJ2-1 and V is TRBV7-3, with D unclear. The V gene's germline CDR1 is SGHTA and CDR2 FQGTGA. Trimming removed 0 bases at V and 3 bases at J, with 3 bases between. The CDR3 extends over 13 amino acids. Written as DNA, the CDR3 is TGTGCCAGCAGCTTAACGAACTACAATGAGCAGTTCTTC. It specifies CASSLTNYNEQFF. Full variable domain (outside the CDR3, taken from reference TRBV7-3 and TRBJ2-1): GAGVSQTPSNKVTEKGKYVELRCDPISGHTALYWYRQSLGQGPEFLIYFQGTGAADDSGLPNDRFFAVRPEGSVSTLKIQRTERGDSAVYLCASSLTNYNEQFFGPGTRLTVL.

The chain has TRBV7-9 and TRBJ2-1, with TRBD1 matching over 8 bases. V gave up 5 bases and J gave up 7 bases; unmatched junction bases: 10. CDR1 and CDR2 from the germline V gene are SEHNR and FQNEAQ (reference sequence). The CDR3 runs 15 residues. CDR3 sequence: CASSTGQGRRNEQFF. CDR3 coding DNA: TGTGCCAGCAGCACCGGACAGGGTCGTCGGAATGAGCAGTTCTTC.